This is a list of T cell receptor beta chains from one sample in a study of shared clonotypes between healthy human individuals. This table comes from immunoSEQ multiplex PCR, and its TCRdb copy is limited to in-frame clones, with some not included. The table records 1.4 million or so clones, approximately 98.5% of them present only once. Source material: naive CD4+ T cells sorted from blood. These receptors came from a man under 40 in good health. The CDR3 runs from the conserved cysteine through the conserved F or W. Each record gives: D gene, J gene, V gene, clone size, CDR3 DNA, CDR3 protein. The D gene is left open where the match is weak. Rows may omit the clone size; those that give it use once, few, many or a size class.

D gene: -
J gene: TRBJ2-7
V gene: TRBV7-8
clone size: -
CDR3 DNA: TGTGCCAGCAGCTTGGGCTCGAAGAGCAGGTACTTC
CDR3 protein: CASSLGSKSRYF

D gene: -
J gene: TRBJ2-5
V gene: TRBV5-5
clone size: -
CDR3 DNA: TGTGCCAGCAGCCTACGACAGGTACAAGAGACCCAGTACTTC
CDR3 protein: CASSLRQVQETQYF

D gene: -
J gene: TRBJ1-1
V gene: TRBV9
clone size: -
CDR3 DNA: TGTGCCAGCAGCGTAGTGGCAGGGGCAGACGCTGAAGCTTTCTTT
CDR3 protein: CASSVVAGADAEAFF

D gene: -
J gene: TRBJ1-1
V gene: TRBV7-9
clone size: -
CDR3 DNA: TGTGCCAGCAGCTTAAGGGAGGGAATCACTGAAGCTTTCTTT
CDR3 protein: CASSLREGITEAFF

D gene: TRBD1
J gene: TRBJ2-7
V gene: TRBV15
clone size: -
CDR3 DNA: TGTGCCACCAGCAGAGATTACGGACAGGGGGGGTCCTACGAGCAGTACTTC
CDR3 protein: CATSRDYGQGGSYEQYF

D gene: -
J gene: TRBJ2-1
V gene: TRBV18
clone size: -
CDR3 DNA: TGTGCCAGCTCACCTCAACAAGGGACAAACAATGAGCAGTTCTTC
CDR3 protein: CASSPQQGTNNEQFF

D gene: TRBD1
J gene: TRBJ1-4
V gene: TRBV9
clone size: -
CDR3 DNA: TGTGCCAGCAGCGGGACAGGTCGCGAAAAACTGTTTTTT
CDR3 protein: CASSGTGREKLFF

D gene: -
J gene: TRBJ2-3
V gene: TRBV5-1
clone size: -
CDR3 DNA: TGCGCCAGCAGACGGGGCCCCACAGATACGCAGTATTTT
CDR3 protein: CASRRGPTDTQYF

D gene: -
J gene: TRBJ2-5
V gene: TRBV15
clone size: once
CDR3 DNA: TGTGCCACCAGCAGAGCCTCTGAAGAGACCCAGTACTTC
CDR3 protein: CATSRASEETQYF

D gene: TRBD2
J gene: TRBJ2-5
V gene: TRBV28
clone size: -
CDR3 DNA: TGTGCCAGCGCCAAGGGACTAGCCCAAAATGAAGAGACCCAGTACTTC
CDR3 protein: CASAKGLAQNEETQYF

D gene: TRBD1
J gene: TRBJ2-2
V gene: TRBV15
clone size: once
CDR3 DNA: TGTGCCACCAGCAGAGGTGACAGGGCGACCGGGGAGCTGTTTTTT
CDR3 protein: CATSRGDRATGELFF

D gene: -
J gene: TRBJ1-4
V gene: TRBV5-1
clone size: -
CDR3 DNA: TGCGCCACCTCCCGGGGAACTAATGAAAAACTGTTTTTT
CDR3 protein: CATSRGTNEKLFF

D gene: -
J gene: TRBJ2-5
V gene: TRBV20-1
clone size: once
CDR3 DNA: TGCAGTACGACAGTCACGAAGACCCAGTACTTC
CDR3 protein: CSTTVTKTQYF

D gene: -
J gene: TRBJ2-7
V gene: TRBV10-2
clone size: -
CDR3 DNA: TGCGCCAGCAGTGAGATTGACTGGATTTACTACGAGCAGTACTTC
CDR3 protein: CASSEIDWIYYEQYF

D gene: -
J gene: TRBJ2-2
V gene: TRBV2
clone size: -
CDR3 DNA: TGTGCCAGCAAGTGGGCAGGGGACACCGGGGAGCTGTTTTTT
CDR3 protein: CASKWAGDTGELFF

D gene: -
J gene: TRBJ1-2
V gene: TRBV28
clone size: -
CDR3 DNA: TGTGCCAGCAGTTTACAGGCAGGCTTCTATGGCTACACCTTC
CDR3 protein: CASSLQAGFYGYTF

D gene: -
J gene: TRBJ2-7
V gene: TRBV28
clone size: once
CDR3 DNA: TGTGCCAGCAGTCTAAAGGCCCAGGCCGAGCAGTACTTC
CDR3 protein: CASSLKAQAEQYF

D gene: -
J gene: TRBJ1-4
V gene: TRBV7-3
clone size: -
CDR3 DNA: TGTGCCAGCAGCACGGCAAGGGTCCCAACTAATGAAAAACTGTTTTTT
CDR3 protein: CASSTARVPTNEKLFF

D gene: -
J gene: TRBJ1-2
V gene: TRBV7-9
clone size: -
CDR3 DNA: TGTGCCAGCAGCTCCTATGGCTACACCTTC
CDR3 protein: CASSSYGYTF

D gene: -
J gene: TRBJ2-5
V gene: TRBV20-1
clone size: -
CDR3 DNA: TGCAGTGCTAGCATCCTCGGGACCCAGTACTTC
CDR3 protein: CSASILGTQYF

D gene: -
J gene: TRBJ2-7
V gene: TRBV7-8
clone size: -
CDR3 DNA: TGTGCCAGCAGCTTAGAGGTCGGTGAGCAGTACTTC
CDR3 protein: CASSLEVGEQYF

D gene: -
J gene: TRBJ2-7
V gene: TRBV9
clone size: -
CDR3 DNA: TGTGCCAGCAGCTCTGGGGGTGACTATATATACGAGCAGTACTTC
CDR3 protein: CASSSGGDYIYEQYF